Sequencing of this T cell receptor beta chain was carried out in a study of T cells after posttransplantation cyclophosphamide. The table came from immunoSEQ multiplex PCR; TCRdb's copy has only in-frame clones and leaves some out. The top ten hold 18% of the sample, which has approximately 4,200 clones, about 81% seen once. This CDR3 region has 14 residues. Germline assignment: CDR1 SGHTA and CDR2 FQGNSA. Losses at the gene ends were 3 bases for V and 7 bases for J; bases not matched to a gene: 8. Cyclophosphamide on days +3 and +4 followed busulfan-fludarabine conditioning and a marrow graft. The J gene is TRBJ2-5, the V gene TRBV7-2, with 7 bases that match TRBD2. This TCR was sampled from a female patient in her fifties or sixties who received an allogeneic stem cell transplant from a related donor, was CMV-positive, and had no GVHD. A subset of T cells may come from the graft donor. The specimen comprised PBMCs, sampled after an allogeneic stem cell transplant with post-transplant cyclophosphamide. The CDR3 sequence is CASSFPGGRVTQYF. CDR3 DNA sequence: TGTGCCAGCAGCTTCCCGGGGGGAAGAGTGACCCAGTACTTC.